This is a list of T cell receptor beta chains from one sample in a study of patients and donors after allogeneic stem cell transplantation. In TCRdb, the RT-PCR reads were re-called with MiXCR into one record per CDR3 protein. The table shows 390,000 or so distinct CDR3 sequences, with more than 15% occurring only once. The sample consisted of blood, either unsorted or a sorted T cell fraction (not recorded which). These receptors were collected from a human donor who was either an allogeneic HSCT recipient or a stem cell or donor lymphocyte infusion donor (not recorded which). It is not recorded whose cells these are; they may come from a transplant donor. The CDR3 runs from the conserved cysteine through the conserved F or W. Each record gives: J gene, D gene, clone size, V gene, CDR3 DNA, CDR3 protein. The D gene is left open where the match is weak. Clone size is shown for a subset of rows, as once, few, many or a class of expanded clone.

TRBJ1-5,NA,NA,TRBV12-3/TRBV12-4,TGTGCCAGCAGTTTGACAGTCGGCAATCAGCCCCAGCATTTT,CASSLTVGNQPQHF
TRBJ2-1,NA,many,TRBV24-1,TGTGCCACCAGTGATTTCGGTAGGGGCAACAATGAGCAGTTCTTC,CATSDFGRGNNEQFF
TRBJ2-6,NA,NA,TRBV4-1,TGCGCCAGCAGCCAATTAGCTTTTGGGGCCAACGTCCTGACTTTC,CASSQLAFGANVLTF
TRBJ2-1,TRBD2,NA,TRBV12-5,TGTGCTAGTGGTCCCGGAGGACTAGCGGGAGTTTTTGAGCAGTTCTTC,CASGPGGLAGVFEQFF
TRBJ1-1,TRBD1,NA,TRBV4-2,TGTGCCAGCAGCCTCGGACAGGGGGTCGTGAACACTGAAGCTTTCTTT,CASSLGQGVVNTEAFF
TRBJ2-6,NA,NA,TRBV5-6,TGTGCCAGCAGCTCGGACGGACACTCTGGGGCCAACGTCCTGACTTTC,CASSSDGHSGANVLTF
TRBJ2-7,NA,many,TRBV9,TGTGCCAGCAGCGTAGGGGTTAATCCCTACGAGCAGTACTTC,CASSVGVNPYEQYF
TRBJ2-1,NA,many,TRBV12-3/TRBV12-4,TGTGCCAGCAGTCTTCGACTAGGGGGAATAGAGCAGTTCTTC,CASSLRLGGIEQFF
TRBJ1-1,NA,NA,TRBV20-1,TGCAGTGCTAGAGGACAGGAGCGGGCCGAAGCTTTCTTT,CSARGQERAEAFF
TRBJ2-3,TRBD2,many,TRBV10-3,TGTGCCATCAGTGAACGAAGGAGCGGGGCGGGCACAGATACGCAGTATTTT,CAISERRSGAGTDTQYF
TRBJ2-1,TRBD2,NA,TRBV6-5,TGTGCCAGCAGTTACCGGACTAGCGGGGGAAATGAGCAGTTCTTC,CASSYRTSGGNEQFF
TRBJ2-2,NA,few,TRBV29-1,TGCAGCGTTGAAGATCTCGGGGCGAACACCGGGGAGCTGTTTTTT,CSVEDLGANTGELFF
TRBJ1-5,TRBD1,NA,TRBV28,TGTGCCAGCAGTTTGGGACAGGGAATACATCAGCCCCAGCATTTT,CASSLGQGIHQPQHF
TRBJ2-5,TRBD1,NA,TRBV6-2/TRBV6-3,TGTGCCAGCAGTAAGGGACAGCCCGAGGCGTACTTC,CASSKGQPEAYF
TRBJ1-1,TRBD1,few,TRBV20-1,TGCAGTGCTAGAGAGGCCTTGTGGACAGGGAACACTGAAGCTTTCTTT,CSAREALWTGNTEAFF
TRBJ2-1,TRBD1,few,TRBV6-1,TGTGCCAGCAGCTTAGACAGGGATCTACACAATGAGCAGTTCTTC,CASSLDRDLHNEQFF
TRBJ2-3,NA,NA,TRBV7-9,TGTGCCAGCACCCACCCTAACACAGATACGCAGTATTTT,CASTHPNTDTQYF
TRBJ2-5,NA,few,TRBV6-1,TGTGCCAGCAGTAAAGGACAGTTTCGACTCCAAGAGACCCAGTACTTC,CASSKGQFRLQETQYF
TRBJ1-2,TRBD1,NA,TRBV5-1,TGCGCCAGCAGGCCTCCGGGACAGGGGCGAGCGGACTATGGCTACACCTTC,CASRPPGQGRADYGYTF
TRBJ2-2,TRBD2,NA,TRBV6-2/TRBV6-3,TGTGCCAGCAGTAACGCGGCGGGACTAGCGACCGGGGAGCTGTTTTTT,CASSNAAGLATGELFF
TRBJ2-1,TRBD2,many,TRBV29-1,TGCAGCTCCCGGGGGGGGGACAATGAGCAGTTCTTC,CSSRGGDNEQFF
TRBJ1-1,NA,few,TRBV5-1,TGCGCCAGCAGCTTGGCCCGGGGGGGCACTGAAGCTTTCTTT,CASSLARGGTEAFF
TRBJ2-3,NA,NA,TRBV9,TGTGCCAGCAGCGTAGGACCGAGCGGTAGGGCCACAGATACGCAGTATTTT,CASSVGPSGRATDTQYF
TRBJ2-7,NA,few,TRBV27,TGTGCCAGCAGGCGGGCCTTCTCCTACGAGCAGTACTTC,CASRRAFSYEQYF
TRBJ2-7,NA,many,TRBV12-3/TRBV12-4,TGTGCCAGCAGTTACGGGAGACAGGGAGACGCCTACGAGCAGTACTTC,CASSYGRQGDAYEQYF
TRBJ1-1,TRBD1,NA,TRBV6-1,TGTGCCAGCATTTCAGGGGGGACTGAAGCTTTCTTT,CASISGGTEAFF
TRBJ2-3,NA,few,TRBV20-1,TGCAGTGTACCCCGAGTCCTCACAGATACGCAGTATTTT,CSVPRVLTDTQYF
TRBJ1-3,NA,NA,TRBV4-3,TGCGCCAGCAGCCAAGGCCGTTCATCTGGAAACACCATATATTTT,CASSQGRSSGNTIYF
TRBJ2-5,NA,NA,TRBV3-1,TGTGCCAGCAGCCAAGATGGGTATACCCAGTACTTC,CASSQDGYTQYF
TRBJ2-3,TRBD2,NA,TRBV24-1,TGTGCCACCAGTGACCGTGCAGCGGGGGCAGATACGCAGTATTTT,CATSDRAAGADTQYF
TRBJ2-1,NA,few,TRBV25-1,TGTGCCAGCAGTGCCGGGACTCGGAGGGGTGAGCAGTTCTTC,CASSAGTRRGEQFF
TRBJ2-4,NA,NA,TRBV20-1,TGCAGTGCTAGAGATCCCGGATTCAGGGCGGAATTC,CSARDPGFRAEF
TRBJ2-5,TRBD2,once,TRBV2,TGTGCCAGCATGGGAGGGACCCGGGAGACCCAGTACTTC,CASMGGTRETQYF
TRBJ2-1,TRBD2,few,TRBV13,TGTGCCAGCAGCCCGGGACTAGATTACAATGAGCAGTTCTTC,CASSPGLDYNEQFF
TRBJ2-1,TRBD2,many,TRBV29-1,TGCAGCGCTCACGAGGGGACTAGTGACAATGAGCAGTTCTTC,CSAHEGTSDNEQFF
TRBJ1-5,NA,NA,TRBV11-2,TGTGCCAGCAGCTTTCTCCCCCTCATGGGGCCCGGGGTAGATACGCAGCATTTT,CASSFLPLMGPGVDTQHF
TRBJ2-1,TRBD2,NA,TRBV10-3,TGTGCCATCAGTGGTCAACTAGCGGGAGGGTACAATGAGCAGTTCTTC,CAISGQLAGGYNEQFF
TRBJ2-3,TRBD1,NA,TRBV7-2,TGTGCCAGCAGCCCCGGACAGGGGCAAGATACGCAGTATTTT,CASSPGQGQDTQYF
TRBJ2-2,NA,NA,TRBV29-1,TGCAGCGTACAGGGAACGAACACCGGGGAGCTGTTTTTT,CSVQGTNTGELFF
TRBJ2-7,NA,few,TRBV18,TGTGCCAGCTACCAAGGGAAAGTCCCCTACGAGCAGTACTTC,CASYQGKVPYEQYF